The 20 T cell receptor beta chains presented below share a single source sample, sequenced in a study of blood T cells in healthy people across ages. The use of a sample-barcoded 5' primer and a J-beta primer mix characterized a second PCR of about 6 to 12 cycles. TCRdb reprocessed the 5' RACE reads via MiXCR and lists one record per CDR3 protein. The table lists about 730,000 distinct CDR3 sequences, 40% to 45% of them singletons. Sequenced input: blood. The receptor source for this set is a woman aged 60-75 years in good health.

The chain carries TRBV6-2 or TRBV6-3 and TRBJ2-4; D is unresolved. Trimming cost V 6 bases and J 0 bases, with 6 bases left between them. The germline V gene encodes CDR1 MNHEY and CDR2 SVGEGT. This CDR3 has 13 amino acids. The CDR3: CASREIAKNIQYF. The DNA of the CDR3 is TGTGCCAGCAGGGAGATAGCCAAAAACATTCAGTACTTC.

This clonotype was observed a few times. J is TRBJ2-1 and V is TRBV20-1; D ambiguous. The CDR3 extends over 15 amino acids. V dropped 8 bases and J dropped 0 bases, with 17 bases sitting between them. Germline values: CDR1 DFQATT, CDR2 SNEGSKA (reference sequence). CDR3 nucleotides: TGCAGTCTTCCTCTTCAGGAGAGCTCCTACAATGAGCAGTTCTTC. Translated: CSLPLQESSYNEQFF.

The rearrangement uses TRBV6-6 and TRBJ2-5, with TRBD1 as a possible D gene (5 bases). Near its end, the DNA agrees better with TRBJ2-7, so the J call may be wrong. This CDR3 contains 14 residues. CDR1 and CDR2 (germline): MNHNY, SVGAGI (reference sequence). CDR3: CASSSQGRLYEQYF. The CDR3 coding sequence is TGTGCCAGCAGTTCCCAGGGTCGGCTCTACGAGCAGTACTTC.

This clonotype has just a few counts. This rearrangement joins TRBV5-1 to TRBJ1-1; 7 bases line up with TRBD1. Germline V gene sequence: CDR1 SGHRS, CDR2 YFSETQ. CDR3 length: 14 residues. V dropped 0 bases and J dropped 4; count of bases not matched to a gene: 3. The CDR3 DNA reads as TGCGCCAGCAGCTTGGACAGGGGAAGCACTGAAGCTTTCTTT. Protein sequence: CASSLDRGSTEAFF.

V usage is TRBV7-2 and J usage is TRBJ2-5, with 7 bases identical to TRBD2. The CDR3 covers 16 residues. Germline values: CDR1 SGHTA, CDR2 FQGNSA. The J segment lost 1 base and the V segment lost 5 bases, leaving 10 bases of the junction unmatched. The CDR3 DNA follows: TGTGCCAGCAGCGCACTGCGCGGGGGACTCCAAGAGACCCAGTACTTC. It codes for CASSALRGGLQETQYF.

There are a few counts of this clonotype. One end of the junction varies from germline; a read error may be responsible. The CDR3 reads CASSQEGQGSYGQYF. The CDR3 bases are TGCGCTAGCAGCCAAGAGGGACAGGGCTCCTACGGGCAGTACTTC. The V call is TRBV4-3, the J call TRBJ2-7, with TRBD1 identical over 9 bases. Germline V gives CDR1 LGHNA, CDR2 YSLEER. CDR3 size: 15 residues.

This clonotype was observed a handful of times. The gene calls are TRBV6-2 or TRBV6-3 and TRBJ2-5, with 7 nucleotides matching TRBD1. The germline V gene encodes CDR1 MNHEY and CDR2 SVGEGT. This CDR3 has 14 residues. J was trimmed by 7 bases and V by 4 bases; bases with no gene match: 9. CDR3 in DNA: TGTGCCAGCAGTTCTCCCGACAGGGAAGGGACCCAGTACTTC. This gives the protein CASSSPDREGTQYF.

This clonotype was counted only a few times. This rearrangement joins TRBV29-1 to TRBJ2-7; D gene unclear. Between the trimmed V and J ends, which lost 5 bases and 5 bases, there was a span of 16 bases. CDR3 length: 13 amino acids. Looked up from germline, CDR1 is SQVTM and CDR2 is ANQGSEA. The CDR3 sequence is CSVSPGYGHEQYF. The DNA for the CDR3 is TGCAGCGTTTCGCCTGGGTACGGCCACGAGCAGTACTTC.

Note on this clonotype: One end of the junction does not line up with germline, which may come from a read error. This chain links TRBV7-7 with TRBJ2-3; D is perhaps TRBD2 (5 bases). The germline V gene encodes CDR1 SSHAT and CDR2 FNYEAQ (reference sequence). The CDR3 is 15 residues long. The CDR3 loop is CASSLSPGSADAQYF. The CDR3, as DNA: TGTGCCAGCAGCTTATCTCCGGGGTCGGCAGATGCGCAGTATTTT.

This clonotype was counted ten times or more. This sequence joins TRBV10-3 and TRBJ2-1, with no clear D. Germline values: CDR1 ENHRY, CDR2 SYGVKD. Deletions cut 8 bases from V and 1 base from J, with 9 bases between. CDR3 length equals 13 residues. CDR3 sequence reads: CAIAQVSYNEQFF. CDR3 coding DNA: TGTGCCATCGCCCAGGTTTCCTACAATGAGCAGTTCTTC.

The chain has TRBV6-5 and TRBJ1-2; D is ambiguous. This CDR3 has 15 residues. Trimming removed 0 bases at V and 5 bases at J, with 13 bases between. The V gene's germline CDR1 is MNHEY and CDR2 SVGAGI. The CDR3 sequence: CASSYSRTHEYGYTF. CDR3 bases: TGTGCCAGCAGTTACTCGAGGACGCACGAATATGGCTACACCTTC.

This clonotype showed up just a few times. The V gene is TRBV5-6, the J gene TRBJ2-2; no firm D call. V lost 4 bases to trimming and J lost 2 bases, with 15 bases between them. CDR1 SGHDT and CDR2 YYEEEE come from the germline V gene. The length of the CDR3 is 16 residues. The CDR3 nucleotides read TGTGCCAGCAGCCCTACATGGGCCTTTAACACCGGGGAGCTGTTTTTT. This gives the protein CASSPTWAFNTGELFF.

As concerns this clonotype: One end of the junction does not line up with germline, which may come from a read error. This chain links TRBV28 with TRBJ2-7; 8 bases map to TRBD2. The CDR3 sequence is 17 residues long. Per germline, CDR1 MDHEN and CDR2 SYDVKM. The CDR3 protein is CASSRGGNGLVPYERYF. The CDR3 DNA sequence: TGTGCCAGCAGCCGGGGGGGAAATGGGCTAGTTCCCTACGAGCGGTACTTC.

The sample holds one count of this clonotype. This chain connects TRBV20-1 to TRBJ2-7; 10 bases agree with TRBD2. The V segment lost 2 bases and the J segment 7 bases; nucleotides outside the gene matches: 8. The CDR3 consists of 14 residues. Germline CDR1 DFQATT, CDR2 SNEGSKA (reference sequence). The CDR3 DNA reads TGCAGTGCTAGACCTCTAGCGGGAGTTTATGAGCAGTACTTC. It yields the protein CSARPLAGVYEQYF.

This clonotype was seen more than once but under ten times. J is TRBJ2-1 and V is TRBV2; TRBD2 agrees at 10 bases. Germline V gene lookup returns CDR1 SNHLY and CDR2 FYNNEI. Unmatched junction bases numbered 3, after V lost 2 bases and J lost 5 bases. This CDR3 spans 15 amino acids. CDR3 sequence: CASSEQRGGHNEQFF. The CDR3 nucleotides are TGTGCCAGCAGTGAACAGCGGGGGGGCCACAATGAGCAGTTCTTC.

This clonotype was seen more than once but under ten times. The V gene is TRBV27, the J gene TRBJ1-2, with D unclear. V was trimmed by 6 bases and J by 1 base, leaving 6 bases between them. Germline CDR1 and CDR2: MNHEY and SMNVEV (reference sequence). There are 12 residues in the CDR3. The CDR3: CASRNRNYGYTF. The DNA of the CDR3 is TGTGCCAGCAGGAACCGTAACTATGGCTACACCTTC.

This clonotype was counted at least ten times. This chain links TRBV10-3 with TRBJ2-1; the D gene is possibly TRBD2 (5 bases). This CDR3 contains 14 residues. Trimming cost V 4 bases and J 5 bases, with 12 bases left between them. Germline V gives CDR1 ENHRY, CDR2 SYGVKD. The chain's CDR3 is CAISAGVRDNEQFF. The CDR3 nucleotides are TGTGCCATCAGTGCCGGGGTGAGGGACAATGAGCAGTTCTTC.

This clonotype turned up a few times. The rearrangement uses TRBV25-1 and TRBJ2-1, with 7 bases fitting TRBD1. V lost 4 bases to trimming and J lost 10 bases; unmatched junction nucleotides: 16. The germline gives CDR1 MGHDK, CDR2 SYGVNS. The CDR3 has 16 amino acids. CDR3 loop: CASSGIRDSGWKEQFF. The CDR3 DNA sequence: TGTGCCAGCAGTGGGATCCGGGACAGTGGTTGGAAGGAGCAGTTCTTC.

V and J are TRBV5-6 and TRBJ2-7, with D possibly being TRBD1 (5 bases). V lost 4 bases, J lost 2 bases, and 13 bases lay in between. This CDR3 is built from 14 residues. In germline, CDR1 is SGHDT, CDR2 YYEEEE. CDR3: CASSVKWGPYEQYF. The CDR3 region has the DNA TGTGCCAGCAGCGTGAAATGGGGCCCCTACGAGCAGTACTTC. The entire variable domain, with the rest obtained from reference TRBV5-6 and TRBJ2-7, is as follows: DAGVTQSPTHLIKTRGQQVTLRCSPKSGHDTVSWYQQALGQGPQFIFQYYEEEERQRGNFPDRFSGHQFPNYSSELNVNALLLGDSALYLCASSVKWGPYEQYFGPGTRLTVT.

The chain uses TRBV5-1 and TRBJ2-3; 7 bases agree with TRBD1. From germline, CDR1 is SGHRS and CDR2 YFSETQ. Trimming at V came to 4 bases and at J to 5 bases, leaving 10 bases not matched to a gene. This CDR3 region has 15 residues. The CDR3 nucleotides read TGCGCCAGCAGCGAAGGGGGCGCGTTCGTAGATACGCAGTATTTT. The encoded protein is CASSEGGAFVDTQYF.